A single T cell receptor (beta chain) is shown here with its context. Its antigen is unknown. The record has no base qualities; no much larger clone is one base away. At the junction V is shortened by 6 bases and J by 4 bases, with 9 bases in between. Including the terminal cysteine and phenylalanine, the CDR3 comprises 11 residues. The sequence is cut down to CDR3 DNA, 33 bases in frame from base 1. CDR1 and CDR2, looked up from the germline V gene (reference sequence), are DFQATT and SNEGSKA. This specimen comes from a study of response to subunit inactivated influenza vaccine (dated by TCRdb to 2016 to 2018). Background for the entire study: The study used deep quantitative T cell receptor repertoire profiling to track responses to a trivalent subunit inactivated influenza vaccine. Broader findings and caveats from the paper: The authors suggested that each seasonal influenza vaccination may recruit only a limited number of new T cells.

Libraries were built with RT-PCR. The sample was run on an Illumina HiSeq 2500. TCRdb handled the public reads itself, with Q25 trimming in fastp and clone calling in MiXCR, and kept productive beta chains. Merged by CDR3 protein, the rows form single entries marked with the most common genes and DNA. For this sample the table gives around 570,000 distinct CDR3 sequences, of which around 8% were detected only once. 10% to 15% of the sample goes to the ten largest clones. This receptor was taken from a man in his fifties or sixties who received an inactivated influenza vaccine. Donor details come from another sample of the same person, matched by shared clones. Sequencing was performed on PBMCs from blood, taken roughly 24 months after vaccination. The chain uses TRBV20-1 and TRBJ2-5; no D gene is confidently identified. Read as DNA, the sequence is TGCAGTGCCCGGACCCTAGAGACCCAGTACTTC. This yields the protein CSARTLETQYF.